This T cell receptor beta chain appears in the sequencing data of a study of vaccination effects on CD4 cells after COVID-19. The overall study: Samples were taken post-vaccine, and their median timing was 72 days after the second dose.

This clone was observed once. The antigen is undetermined. The CDR3 is 13 amino acids. Germline lookup yields CDR1 ENHRY and CDR2 SYGVKD. Trimming stripped 7 bases from V and 2 bases from J, with 9 bases between. With roughly 10 days of culture completed, CD4+ T cells were isolated. Two-dose vaccination with either BNT162b2 or mRNA-1273 was given to the participants. The table came from immunoSEQ multiplex PCR; TCRdb's copy has only in-frame clones and leaves some out. The data contain 60,000 to 80,000 clones, around 70% of them singletons. The chain joins TRBV10-3 to TRBJ1-5, with no clear D. Specimen: CD4+ T cells from PBMCs cultured without peptide, collected after COVID-19 vaccination. This clonotype was sampled from a human donor who received a COVID-19 vaccine. CDR3: CAITQDGNQPQHF. Here the CDR3 DNA reads TGTGCCATCACCCAAGACGGCAATCAGCCCCAGCATTTT.